These 20 T cell receptor beta chains originate from one sample sequenced in a study of radiotherapy plus CTLA-4 blockade in lung cancer. Measured with immunoSEQ multiplex PCR; TCRdb has only the in-frame clones, and not every one. In the table there are 80,000 or so clones, 78% of which are singletons. The sample was peripheral blood, taken from a patient treated with radiotherapy plus ipilimumab. These receptors originate from a human donor with non-small cell lung cancer whose response to radiotherapy plus ipilimumab could not be evaluated. Some clones in this sample may be carry-over from other donors' samples.

This clone appeared a few times. The gene calls are TRBV27 and TRBJ1-2, with D unresolved. The V and J ends lost 8 bases and 6 bases respectively, with 19 bases between them. Looked up from germline, CDR1 is MNHEY and CDR2 is SMNVEV (reference sequence). The CDR3 is 14 residues long. CDR3 DNA sequence: TGTGCCAGCTCTCCAATTGGCCGAGGGAATGGCTACACCTTC. This gives the protein CASSPIGRGNGYTF.

The V and J genes are TRBV28 and TRBJ1-6, with TRBD1 matching 9 bases. From germline, CDR1 is MDHEN and CDR2 SYDVKM. Trimming cost V 6 bases and J 9 bases; bases outside gene matches: 6. The CDR3 covers 14 residues. The CDR3 sequence: CASRSTGGGSPLHF. CDR3 nucleotides: TGTGCCAGCAGGTCAACAGGGGGCGGTTCACCCCTCCACTTT.

The chain links TRBV4-2 to TRBJ2-7, with 7 positions matching TRBD2. Germline CDR1 is LGHNA and CDR2 is YNFKEQ. V lost 5 bases and J lost 0; bases outside the gene matches: 10. The CDR3 runs to 16 residues. The CDR3 sequence: CASSYDWAGDSYEQYF. Written as DNA, the CDR3 is TGTGCCAGCAGCTACGACTGGGCGGGGGACTCCTACGAGCAGTACTTC.

The rearrangement uses TRBV5-1 and TRBJ2-1, with D perhaps TRBD2 (6 bases). This CDR3 has 17 amino acids. Trimming removed 0 bases at V and 0 bases at J, with 13 bases between. CDR1 is SGHRS and CDR2 is YFSETQ in the germline V gene. The CDR3 region has the DNA TGCGCCAGCAGCTTGGCCTATTTGACTAGCTCCTACAATGAGCAGTTCTTC. Amino acids: CASSLAYLTSSYNEQFF.

J is TRBJ1-2 and V is TRBV27; D is unresolved. V dropped 6 bases and J dropped 2 bases, with 13 bases sitting between them. Germline CDR1 MNHEY, CDR2 SMNVEV (reference sequence). The CDR3 is 14 amino acids. This CDR3 is CASSPFGENYGYTF. The CDR3 nucleotides are TGTGCCAGCAGCCCCTTCGGGGAAAACTATGGCTACACCTTC.

A word on this clone: The sample contains more than one DNA sequence encoding this CDR3. This chain uses TRBV4-3 with TRBJ2-7; 11 bases align to TRBD1. Germline lookup yields CDR1 LGHNA and CDR2 YSLEER. Trimming took 1 base from V and 2 from J; bases not matched to a gene: 10. CDR3 length: 18 amino acids. CDR3 nucleotide sequence: TGCGCCAGCAGCCAAGCAGCTTTGGGACAGGGGGGGACCTACGAGCAGTACTTC. Its translation is CASSQAALGQGGTYEQYF.

The chain uses TRBV7-2 and TRBJ2-7; weak D call: TRBD1 (6 bases). The CDR3 contains 13 residues. Germline V lookup: CDR1 SGHTA, CDR2 FQGNSA. The V and J ends lost 5 bases and 2 bases respectively, with 10 bases between them. The CDR3 region is CASSRDRPYEQYF. In DNA form, the CDR3 reads TGTGCCAGCAGCAGAGACAGGCCCTACGAGCAGTACTTC.

This clone was observed a single time. This chain links TRBV9 with TRBJ1-2; the match to TRBD1 covers 7 bases. J lost 2 bases, V lost 3 bases, and 7 bases had no gene match. This CDR3 spans 15 amino acids. The germline V gene encodes CDR1 SGDLS and CDR2 YYNGEE. This chain's CDR3 is CASSATGDPNYGYTF. DNA for the CDR3: TGTGCCAGCAGCGCAACAGGGGACCCCAACTATGGCTACACCTTC.

This rearrangement joins TRBV28 to TRBJ1-1; maybe TRBD1 (6 bases). Trimming pared 6 bases from V and 3 bases from J, leaving 14 bases between. Germline lookup yields CDR1 MDHEN and CDR2 SYDVKM. The CDR3 runs to 14 residues. CDR3 loop: CASRALQGDTEAFF. CDR3 bases: TGTGCCAGCAGGGCACTACAGGGAGACACTGAAGCTTTCTTT.

This clone was counted only a few times. The chain combines TRBV5-1 with TRBJ2-5; maybe TRBD2 (5 bases). The CDR3 sequence is 14 residues long. Germline lookup yields CDR1 SGHRS and CDR2 YFSETQ. V was clipped by 2 bases and J by 1 base, with 9 bases between them. This chain's CDR3 is CASSLAARQETQYF. CDR3 DNA: TGCGCCAGCAGCTTAGCGGCGCGCCAAGAGACCCAGTACTTC.

The rearrangement joins TRBV5-6 to TRBJ2-1, with 12 bases aligning to TRBD2. Unmatched junction bases numbered 5, after V lost 0 bases and J lost 13 bases. The CDR3 runs to 14 residues. Germline CDR1 SGHDT, CDR2 YYEEEE. CDR3 nucleotide sequence: TGTGCCAGCAGCTTGGAACTAGCGGGGGGACCCCAGTTCTTC. Amino acid sequence: CASSLELAGGPQFF.

J is TRBJ2-7 and V is TRBV9, with D possibly being TRBD2 (6 bases). Trimming removed 0 bases at V and 4 bases at J, with 14 bases between. The CDR3 has 15 amino acids. CDR1 SGDLS and CDR2 YYNGEE come from the germline V gene. CDR3 residues: CASSVAPGLSYEQYF. Written as DNA, the CDR3 is TGTGCCAGCAGCGTAGCCCCGGGACTTTCTTACGAGCAGTACTTC.

J is TRBJ1-1 and V is TRBV4-1; no definite D call. The germline V gene has CDR1 MGHRA and CDR2 YSYEKL. V lost 4 bases and J 1 base, leaving 10 bases between the germline ends. The CDR3 length is 14 residues. The chain's CDR3 is CASSLGEGNTEAFF. In DNA form, the CDR3 reads TGCGCCAGCAGCCTCGGTGAGGGGAACACTGAAGCTTTCTTT.

This chain connects TRBV25-1 to TRBJ2-5, with D possibly matching TRBD2 (5 bases). CDR1 is MGHDK and CDR2 is SYGVNS in the germline V gene. The CDR3 spans 13 residues. V dropped 1 base and J dropped 3 bases, with 6 bases sitting between them. The CDR3 region is CASSEFGKETQYF. The CDR3 nucleotides read TGTGCCAGCAGTGAATTCGGGAAAGAGACCCAGTACTTC.

This clone was observed at least ten times. The chain recombines TRBV6-5 with TRBJ1-1; TRBD1 matches 8 bases. The germline V gene has CDR1 MNHEY and CDR2 SVGAGI. The length of the CDR3 is 13 residues. V shed 4 bases and J 6 bases; nucleotides not matched to a gene: 4. The CDR3 reads CASSSIQGAEAFF. CDR3 DNA sequence: TGTGCCAGCAGTTCTATACAGGGGGCTGAAGCTTTCTTT.

The chain joins TRBV27 to TRBJ1-4; D is unresolved. The CDR3 runs to 15 residues. Germline lookup yields CDR1 MNHEY and CDR2 SMNVEV (reference sequence). Trimming cost V 3 bases and J 3 bases, with 11 bases left between them. DNA for the CDR3: TGTGCCAGCAGTTTCGCCGGGGTGGCTAATGAAAAACTGTTTTTT. Translated: CASSFAGVANEKLFF.

Comment on this clone: Other DNA sequences in this sample translate to the same CDR3. This chain joins TRBV5-1 and TRBJ2-2; D is possibly TRBD2 (6 bases). The CDR3 covers 15 residues. Trimming cost V 1 base and J 5 bases, with 12 bases left between them. The germline V gene has CDR1 SGHRS and CDR2 YFSETQ. The CDR3 spells CASSLSGRDTGELFF. Written as DNA, the CDR3 is TGCGCCAGCAGCTTGTCAGGGCGGGATACCGGGGAGCTGTTTTTT.

The gene calls are TRBV30 and TRBJ1-1; 7 nucleotides match TRBD1. The CDR3 sequence is 14 residues long. Germline V gene data show CDR1 as GTSNPN and CDR2 as SVGIG (reference sequence). V was pared by 4 bases and J by 5 bases, with 10 bases of the junction left unmatched. CDR3 sequence reads: CAWTRDRRGTEAFF. Here the CDR3 DNA reads TGTGCCTGGACCCGGGACAGACGCGGGACTGAAGCTTTCTTT.

This chain links TRBV5-1 with TRBJ2-2; TRBD2 aligns across 11 bases. CDR3 length: 16 residues. Germline V gene sequence: CDR1 SGHRS, CDR2 YFSETQ. Germline trimming cut 4 bases from V and 4 bases from J; bases unmatched to any gene: 6. CDR3 in DNA: TGCGCCAGCAGCCCGGGACTAGCGGACCTCACCGGGGAGCTGTTTTTT. Amino acid sequence: CASSPGLADLTGELFF.

The rearrangement links TRBV19 to TRBJ2-5; 12 bases fit TRBD2. V gave up 5 bases and J gave up 1 base; unmatched junction bases: 8. Germline V gene lookup returns CDR1 LNHDA and CDR2 SQIVND (reference sequence). The CDR3 length is 17 residues. The CDR3 region is CASSHRTSGAFQETQYF. The CDR3 DNA reads as TGTGCCAGTAGTCACAGGACTAGCGGGGCCTTCCAAGAGACCCAGTACTTC.